This record covers a single T cell receptor (beta chain). Its cognate antigen is unknown. This sample was included in a study of post-analysis software for immune sequencing data. Whole-study findings and limits: Significantly decreased normalized Chao1 diversity was recorded for multiple sclerosis patients relative to controls.

Researchers reported that TCR beta cDNA libraries carried unique molecular identifiers. One entry per CDR3 protein, called by TCRdb with MiXCR from the PCR reads. Of fewer than 900,000 distinct CDR3 sequences in the sample, just over 45% were seen once. The clonotype originates from a girl between 10 and 17 years old with multiple sclerosis. The sample was blood.

CDR3 loop: CSARGKGHQETQYF. Here the CDR3 DNA reads TGCAGTGCTAGAGGAAAAGGCCACCAAGAGACCCAGTACTTC. V and J are TRBV20-1 and TRBJ2-5, with D unresolved. The CDR3 sequence is 14 residues long. Germline-derived CDR1 and CDR2 are DFQATT and SNEGSKA (reference sequence). The V and J ends lost 1 base and 0 bases respectively, with 9 bases between them.